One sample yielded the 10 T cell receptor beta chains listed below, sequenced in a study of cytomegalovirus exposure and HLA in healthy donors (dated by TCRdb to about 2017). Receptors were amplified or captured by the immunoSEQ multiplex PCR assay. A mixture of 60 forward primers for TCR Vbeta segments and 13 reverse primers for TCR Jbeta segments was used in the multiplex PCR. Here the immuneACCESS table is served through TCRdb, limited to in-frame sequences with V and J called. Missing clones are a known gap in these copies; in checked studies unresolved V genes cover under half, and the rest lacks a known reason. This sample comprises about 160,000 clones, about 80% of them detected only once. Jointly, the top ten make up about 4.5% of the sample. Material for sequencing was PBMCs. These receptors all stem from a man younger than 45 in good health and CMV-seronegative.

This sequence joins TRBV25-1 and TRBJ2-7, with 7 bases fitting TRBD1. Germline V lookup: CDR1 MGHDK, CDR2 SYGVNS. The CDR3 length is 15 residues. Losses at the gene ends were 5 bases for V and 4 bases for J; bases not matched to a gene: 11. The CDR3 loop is CASSPSTGPGYEQYF. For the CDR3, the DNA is TGTGCCAGCAGTCCCTCGACAGGGCCGGGGTACGAGCAGTACTTC.

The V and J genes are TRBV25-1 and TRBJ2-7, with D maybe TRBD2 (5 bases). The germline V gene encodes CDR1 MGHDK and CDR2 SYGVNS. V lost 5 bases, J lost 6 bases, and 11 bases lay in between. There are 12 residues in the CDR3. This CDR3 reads CASSRGNGEQYF. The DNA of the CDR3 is TGTGCCAGCAGTCGGGGAAACGGCGAGCAGTACTTC.

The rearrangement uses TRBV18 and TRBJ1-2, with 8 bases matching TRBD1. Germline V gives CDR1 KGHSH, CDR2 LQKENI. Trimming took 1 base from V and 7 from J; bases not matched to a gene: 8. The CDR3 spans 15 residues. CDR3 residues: CASSPQDRARGGYTF. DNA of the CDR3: TGTGCCAGCTCACCACAGGACAGGGCCCGGGGTGGCTACACCTTC. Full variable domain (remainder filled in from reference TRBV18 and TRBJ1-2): NAGVMQNPRHLVRRRGQEARLRCSPMKGHSHVYWYRQLPEEGLKFMVYLQKENIIDESGMPKERFSAEFPKEGPSILRIQQVVRGDSAAYFCASSPQDRARGGYTFGSGTRLTVV.

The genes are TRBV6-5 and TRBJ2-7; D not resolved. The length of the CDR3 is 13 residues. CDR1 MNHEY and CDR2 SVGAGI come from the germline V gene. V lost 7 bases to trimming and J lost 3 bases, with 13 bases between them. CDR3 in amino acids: CASTSVGFYEQYF. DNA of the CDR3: TGTGCCAGCACCTCCGTGGGCTTCTACGAGCAGTACTTC.

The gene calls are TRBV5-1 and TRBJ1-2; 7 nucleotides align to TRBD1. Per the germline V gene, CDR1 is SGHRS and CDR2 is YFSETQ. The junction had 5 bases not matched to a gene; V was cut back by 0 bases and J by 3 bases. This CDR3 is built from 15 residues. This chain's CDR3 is CASSLVTGEDYGYTF. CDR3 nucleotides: TGCGCCAGCAGCTTGGTTACAGGGGAGGACTATGGCTACACCTTC.

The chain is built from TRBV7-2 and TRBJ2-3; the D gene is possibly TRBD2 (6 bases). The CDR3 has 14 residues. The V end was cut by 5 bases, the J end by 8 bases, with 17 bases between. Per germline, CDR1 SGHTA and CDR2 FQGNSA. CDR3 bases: TGTGCCAGCAGCGACGGGACTTTCAAGCGTACGCAGTATTTT. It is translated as CASSDGTFKRTQYF. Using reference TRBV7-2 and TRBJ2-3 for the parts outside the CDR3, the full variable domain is GAGVSQSPSNKVTEKGKDVELRCDPISGHTALYWYRQSLGQGLEFLIYFQGNSAPDKSGLPSDRFSAERTGGSVSTLTIQRTQQEDSAVYLCASSDGTFKRTQYFGPGTRLTVL.

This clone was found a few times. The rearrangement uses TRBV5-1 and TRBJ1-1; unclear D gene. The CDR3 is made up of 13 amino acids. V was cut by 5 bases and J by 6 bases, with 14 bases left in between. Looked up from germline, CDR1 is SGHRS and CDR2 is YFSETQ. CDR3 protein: CASRTILTAEAFF. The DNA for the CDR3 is TGCGCCAGCAGGACAATCTTAACCGCTGAAGCTTTCTTT.

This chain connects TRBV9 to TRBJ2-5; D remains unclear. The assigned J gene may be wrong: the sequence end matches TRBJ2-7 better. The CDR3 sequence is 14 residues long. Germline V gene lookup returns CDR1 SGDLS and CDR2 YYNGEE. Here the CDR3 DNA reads TGTGCCAGCAGCTCGACTTCTTTTTCCTACGAGCAGTACTTC. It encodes CASSSTSFSYEQYF.

The CDR3 bases are TGTGCCATAACAGGGGCCTCCAAAGAGACCCAGTACTTC. Translating it yields CAITGASKETQYF. The chain is built from TRBV28 and TRBJ2-5; 7 bases line up with TRBD1. The CDR3 is 13 residues long. Germline CDR1 MDHEN, CDR2 SYDVKM. Trimming cost V 10 bases and J 3 bases; bases outside gene matches: 8.

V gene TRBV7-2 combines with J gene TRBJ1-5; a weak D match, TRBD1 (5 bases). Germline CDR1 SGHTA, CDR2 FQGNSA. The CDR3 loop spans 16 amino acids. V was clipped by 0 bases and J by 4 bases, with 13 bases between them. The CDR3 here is CASSLAHRSMNQPQHF. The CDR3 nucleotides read TGTGCCAGCAGCTTAGCTCACAGGAGCATGAATCAGCCCCAGCATTTT.